A selection of T cell receptor beta chains follows, all from one sample in a study of beta chain features in type 1 diabetes. Method: immunoSEQ multiplex PCR; TCRdb's copy keeps in-frame clones and lacks some. Of 600,000 to 700,000 clones listed, around 12% are singletons. The specimen sequenced was naive CD4+ T cells from blood. The source of these receptors is a man under 40 with type 1 diabetes. Each CDR3 is given with its conserved first and last residue. Clone size is shown for a subset of rows, as once, few, many or a class of expanded clone.

j_call	clone_size	v_call	cdr3_aa
TRBJ2-2	-	TRBV30	CAWSPGTEGLFF
TRBJ1-3	-	TRBV29-1	CSGLTPGGNTIYF
TRBJ1-3	-	TRBV6-5	CASSPRWGNTIYF
TRBJ1-2	-	TRBV29-1	CSVEDRAANYGYTF
TRBJ2-3	-	TRBV4-2	CASSQQGRSTDTQYF
TRBJ1-3	-	TRBV7-2	CASSSPLMRPTSSGNTIYF
TRBJ1-5	-	TRBV6-1	CASSENLWAQQPQHF
TRBJ2-3	-	TRBV7-9	CASSPFRSGGVSVDTQYF
TRBJ1-5	-	TRBV5-6	CASSLISSNQPQHF
TRBJ1-5	few	TRBV7-2	CASSFTDISQPQHF